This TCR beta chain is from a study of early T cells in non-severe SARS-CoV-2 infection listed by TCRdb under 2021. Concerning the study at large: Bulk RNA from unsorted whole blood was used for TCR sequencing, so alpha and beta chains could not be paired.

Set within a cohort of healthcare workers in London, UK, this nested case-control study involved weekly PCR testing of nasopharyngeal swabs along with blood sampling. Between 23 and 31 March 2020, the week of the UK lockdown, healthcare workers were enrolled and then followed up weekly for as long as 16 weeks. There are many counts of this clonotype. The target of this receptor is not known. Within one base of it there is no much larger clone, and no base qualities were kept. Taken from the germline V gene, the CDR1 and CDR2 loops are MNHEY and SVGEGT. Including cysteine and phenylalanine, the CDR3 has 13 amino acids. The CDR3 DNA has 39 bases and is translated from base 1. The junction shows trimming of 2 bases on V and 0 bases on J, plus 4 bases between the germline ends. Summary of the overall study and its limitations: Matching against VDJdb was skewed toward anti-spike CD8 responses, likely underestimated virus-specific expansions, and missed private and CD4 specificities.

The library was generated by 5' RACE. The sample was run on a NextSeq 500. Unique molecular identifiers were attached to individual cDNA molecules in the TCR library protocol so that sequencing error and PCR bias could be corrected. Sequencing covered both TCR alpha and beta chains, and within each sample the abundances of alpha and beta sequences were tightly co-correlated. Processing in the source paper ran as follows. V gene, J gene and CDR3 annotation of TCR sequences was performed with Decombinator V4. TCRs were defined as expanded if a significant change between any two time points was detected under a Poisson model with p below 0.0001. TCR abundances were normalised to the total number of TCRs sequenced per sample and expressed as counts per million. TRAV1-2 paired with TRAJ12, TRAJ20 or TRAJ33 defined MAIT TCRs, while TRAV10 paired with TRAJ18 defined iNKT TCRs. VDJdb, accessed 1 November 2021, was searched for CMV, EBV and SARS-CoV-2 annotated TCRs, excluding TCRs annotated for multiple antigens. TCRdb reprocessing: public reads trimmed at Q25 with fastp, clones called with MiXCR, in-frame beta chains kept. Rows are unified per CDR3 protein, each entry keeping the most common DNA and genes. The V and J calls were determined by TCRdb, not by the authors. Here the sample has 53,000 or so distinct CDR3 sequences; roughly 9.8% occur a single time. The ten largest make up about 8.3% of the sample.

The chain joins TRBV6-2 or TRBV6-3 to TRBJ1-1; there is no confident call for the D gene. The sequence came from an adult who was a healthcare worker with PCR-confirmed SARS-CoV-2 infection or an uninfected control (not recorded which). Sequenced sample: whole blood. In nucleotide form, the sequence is TGTGCCAGCAGTTACAAAGTGAACACTGAAGCTTTCTTT. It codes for CASSYKVNTEAFF.